The 15 T cell receptor beta chains reported below all come from one sample, sequenced in a study of T cells after posttransplantation cyclophosphamide. Measured with immunoSEQ multiplex PCR; TCRdb has only the in-frame clones, and not every one. In the table there are approximately 52,000 clones, about 86% of which are singletons. The sample taken for sequencing was PBMCs. Every receptor here comes from a man between 25 and 39 years old with a blood cancer, CMV-positive, and with a related stem cell donor.

The chain has TRBV7-2 and TRBJ2-2; D perhaps matches TRBD1 (5 bases). The germline CDR1 and CDR2 sequences are SGHTA and FQGNSA. Deletions cut 2 bases from V and 1 base from J, with 8 bases between. The CDR3 runs 15 residues. The CDR3 sequence is CASSLFGQNTGELFF. In DNA, the CDR3 is TGTGCCAGCAGCTTATTCGGACAGAACACCGGGGAGCTGTTTTTT.

This clone was found once. The CDR3, as DNA: TGTGCCAGTAGTACCGGACAGGGGGCTAGGGGCACTGAAGCTTTCTTT. As protein: CASSTGQGARGTEAFF. The chain is built from TRBV19 and TRBJ1-1, with 11 positions matching TRBD1. V lost 4 bases and J lost 4; bases outside the gene matches: 8. CDR1 LNHDA and CDR2 SQIVND come from the germline V gene (reference sequence). The CDR3 length is 16 residues.

The CDR3 loop is CASSPRDYTGELFF. CDR3 bases: TGTGCCAGCAGCCCCAGGGACTACACCGGGGAGCTGTTTTTT. The V and J genes are TRBV9 and TRBJ2-2; D possibly corresponds to TRBD2 (6 bases). The germline gives CDR1 SGDLS, CDR2 YYNGEE. With 4 bases removed from V and 3 bases from J, the gap between germline ends came to 10 bases. This CDR3 contains 14 residues.

This sequence joins TRBV6-1 and TRBJ1-1; the D gene is possibly TRBD1 (6 bases). The CDR3 runs to 15 residues. Germline V gene lookup returns CDR1 MNHNS and CDR2 SASEGT. The ends were cut back, 8 bases at V and 1 base at J, with 17 bases in the middle. The DNA of the CDR3 is TGTGCCAGCTTTGAGGTGCAGGGGCGGAACACTGAAGCTTTCTTT. Protein sequence: CASFEVQGRNTEAFF.

The V call is TRBV6-5, the J call TRBJ2-5; D is possibly TRBD1 (6 bases). The CDR3 is made up of 16 amino acids. Per the germline V gene, CDR1 is MNHEY and CDR2 is SVGAGI. Trimming removed 4 bases from V and 0 bases from J, with 15 bases in between. The CDR3: CASSSPIRDNQETQYF. The CDR3 DNA reads as TGTGCCAGCAGTTCGCCTATCCGGGACAACCAAGAGACCCAGTACTTC.

This clone was seen only a few times. The J gene is TRBJ1-1, the V gene TRBV30, with TRBD1 matching over 7 bases. The CDR3 is 15 amino acids. The junction had 9 bases not matched to a gene; V was cut back by 2 bases and J by 3 bases. Per the germline V gene, CDR1 is GTSNPN and CDR2 is SVGIG (reference sequence). In DNA form, the CDR3 reads TGTGCCTGGAGTAGGGGGCGGAGACTCTACACTGAAGCTTTCTTT. As protein: CAWSRGRRLYTEAFF.

The V and J genes are TRBV29-1 and TRBJ1-2, with a weak D call TRBD1 (5 bases). The germline gives CDR1 SQVTM, CDR2 ANQGSEA. This CDR3 region has 15 residues. The germline V and J ends were trimmed by 6 bases and 0 bases, with 17 bases remaining between them. CDR3 residues: CSVRDWEGTNYGYTF. CDR3 nucleotide sequence: TGCAGCGTCCGCGATTGGGAGGGGACTAACTATGGCTACACCTTC.

This clone was found once. The chain couples TRBV27 to TRBJ1-4; D unresolved. The germline CDR1 and CDR2 sequences are MNHEY and SMNVEV (reference sequence). The CDR3 consists of 13 residues. Trimming removed 5 bases at V and 6 bases at J, with 10 bases between. The CDR3 sequence: CASSSERDEKLFF. The CDR3 DNA reads as TGTGCCAGCAGTAGTGAGAGGGATGAAAAACTGTTTTTT.

The chain employs TRBV7-3 and TRBJ2-7; possible D gene TRBD2, 6 bases. V was trimmed by 5 bases and J by 6 bases, leaving 14 bases between them. In germline, CDR1 is SGHTA, CDR2 FQGTGA. The CDR3 totals 13 residues. The CDR3 sequence is CASSTGTPGEQYF. CDR3 DNA sequence: TGTGCCAGCAGCACCGGGACTCCCGGCGAGCAGTACTTC.

The rearrangement joins TRBV2 to TRBJ2-7; possible D gene TRBD1, 6 bases. CDR3 length: 15 amino acids. Germline values: CDR1 SNHLY, CDR2 FYNNEI. Trimming removed 6 bases from V and 1 base from J, with 16 bases in between. The CDR3 loop is CASRRDTAESYEQYF. In DNA form, the CDR3 reads TGTGCCAGCAGACGGGACACTGCCGAGTCCTACGAGCAGTACTTC.

CDR3 sequence (DNA): TGTGCCAGCAGCTTCCGACGACAGGGTTCACTCTACGAGCAGTACTTC. It encodes CASSFRRQGSLYEQYF. The chain has TRBV5-6 and TRBJ2-7, with TRBD1 matching 7 bases. This CDR3 is built from 16 residues. J lost 3 bases, V lost 2 bases, and 11 bases had no gene match. Germline values: CDR1 SGHDT, CDR2 YYEEEE. The full variable domain, its missing parts supplied by reference TRBV5-6 and TRBJ2-7, is DAGVTQSPTHLIKTRGQQVTLRCSPKSGHDTVSWYQQALGQGPQFIFQYYEEEERQRGNFPDRFSGHQFPNYSSELNVNALLLGDSALYLCASSFRRQGSLYEQYFGPGTRLTVT.

The chain links TRBV28 to TRBJ1-4; TRBD1 matches 7 bases. CDR1 and CDR2 from the germline V gene are MDHEN and SYDVKM. CDR3 length equals 13 residues. V was pared by 11 bases and J by 1 base, with 4 bases of the junction left unmatched. CDR3 coding DNA: TGTGCCGGAAACAGGGGAACTAATGAAAAACTGTTTTTT. This sequence encodes CAGNRGTNEKLFF.

The V call is TRBV11-3, the J call TRBJ2-2, with 10 bases that match TRBD2. The germline CDR1 and CDR2 sequences are SGHNT and YENEEA. The CDR3 runs to 18 residues. After removal of 5 bases from V and 4 bases from J, the junction contained 13 bases not matched to a gene. CDR3 DNA sequence: TGTGCCAGCAGCCCCCTCCCACCTCTAGCGGGAGTCACCGGGGAGCTGTTTTTT. Translation: CASSPLPPLAGVTGELFF.

This clone was recorded once. This chain joins TRBV4-3 and TRBJ2-7; perhaps TRBD2 as D (5 bases). The CDR3 extends over 15 amino acids. CDR1 and CDR2 (germline): LGHNA, YSLEER. Trimming removed 1 base from V and 3 bases from J, with 13 bases in between. The CDR3 DNA is TGCGCCAGCAGCCAAGGGGCGGCTAGCATCTACGAGCAGTACTTC. Its translation: CASSQGAASIYEQYF.

The chain uses TRBV28 and TRBJ2-7; D is perhaps TRBD2 (6 bases). The germline V gene encodes CDR1 MDHEN and CDR2 SYDVKM. The CDR3 runs 15 residues. The V and J ends lost 4 bases and 3 bases respectively, with 16 bases between them. This chain's CDR3 is CASSSGTPRFYEQYF. CDR3 nucleotide sequence: TGTGCCAGCAGTTCCGGGACTCCGCGTTTCTACGAGCAGTACTTC.